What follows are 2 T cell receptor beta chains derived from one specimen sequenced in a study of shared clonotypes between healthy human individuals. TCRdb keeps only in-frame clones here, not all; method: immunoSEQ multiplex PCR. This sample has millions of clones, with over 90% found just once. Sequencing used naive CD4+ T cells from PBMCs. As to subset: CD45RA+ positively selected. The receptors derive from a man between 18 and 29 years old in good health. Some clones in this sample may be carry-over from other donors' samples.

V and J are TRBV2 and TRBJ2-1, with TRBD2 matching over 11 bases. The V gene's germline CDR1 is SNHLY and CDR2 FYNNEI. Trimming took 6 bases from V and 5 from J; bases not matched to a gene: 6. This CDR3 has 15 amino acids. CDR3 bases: TGTGCCAGCAGGGTACCGGGACTAGCGGACAATGAGCAGTTCTTC. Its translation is CASRVPGLADNEQFF.

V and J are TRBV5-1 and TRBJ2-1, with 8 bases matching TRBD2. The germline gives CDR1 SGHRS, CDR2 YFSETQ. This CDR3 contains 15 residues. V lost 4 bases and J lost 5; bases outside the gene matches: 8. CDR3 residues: CASSLVLAENNEQFF. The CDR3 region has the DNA TGCGCCAGCAGCCTGGTACTAGCGGAGAACAATGAGCAGTTCTTC.